This T cell receptor (beta chain) was profiled in a study of T cells in Graves' hyperthyroidism and ophthalmopathy. As for the study in general: The blood sample was taken at first diagnosis, before treatment began. Study conclusions and caveats: Most clonotypes that expanded in the thyroid above 0.001 also showed up in blood.

Amplification of TCR beta CDR3 regions used RNA as the template. The study used the HTBI primer set for a first-round RT-PCR of the TCR CDR3. A single record per CDR3 protein comes from TCRdb applying MiXCR to the multiplex PCR reads. The table records hundreds of thousands of distinct CDR3 sequences, 15% to 20% of them present only once. Concerning this clonotype itself: The antigen is not known.

Participants, patients aged 18 to 65, had newly diagnosed hyperthyroidism with a duration under 2 months. Over 8 ml fresh peripheral blood yielded the PBMCs. The specimen sequenced was blood. The receptor was derived from a young woman with Graves' hyperthyroidism.

CDR3 sequence: CSASRGGGYGYTF. In DNA, the CDR3 is TGCAGTGCTTCGCGGGGAGGTGGATATGGCTACACCTTC. This rearrangement joins TRBV20-1 to TRBJ1-2; D remains unclear. Germline V gene data show CDR1 as DFQATT and CDR2 as SNEGSKA (reference sequence). The CDR3 spans 13 residues. The V end lost 5 bases, the J end lost 5 bases, and 15 bases lay between the germline ends.